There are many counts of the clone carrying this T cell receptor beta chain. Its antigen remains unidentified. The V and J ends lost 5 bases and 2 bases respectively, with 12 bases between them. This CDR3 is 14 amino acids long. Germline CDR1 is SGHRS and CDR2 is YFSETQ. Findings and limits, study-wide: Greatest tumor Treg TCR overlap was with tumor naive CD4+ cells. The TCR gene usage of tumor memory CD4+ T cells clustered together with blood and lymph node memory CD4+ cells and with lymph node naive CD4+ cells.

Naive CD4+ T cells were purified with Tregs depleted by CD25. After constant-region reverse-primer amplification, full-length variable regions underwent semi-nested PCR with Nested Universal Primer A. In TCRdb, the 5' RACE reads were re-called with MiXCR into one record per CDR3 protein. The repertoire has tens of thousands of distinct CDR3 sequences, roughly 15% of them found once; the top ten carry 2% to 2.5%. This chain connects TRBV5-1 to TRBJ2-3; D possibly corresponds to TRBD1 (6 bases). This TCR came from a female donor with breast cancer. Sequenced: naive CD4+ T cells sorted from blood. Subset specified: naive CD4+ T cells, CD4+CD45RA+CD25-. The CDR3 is CASSPGQSTDTQYF. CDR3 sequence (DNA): TGCGCCAGCAGTCCAGGACAGTCCACAGATACGCAGTATTTT.